This TCR beta chain came from a study of shared clonotypes between healthy human individuals (dated by TCRdb to the early 2020s). A note on the overall study: The cohort included a few men and a couple of women between 18 and 49 years of age. For each donor, CD4 naive and CD4 memory were each run on three plates, CD8 naive on two plates, and CD8 memory on one plate. To estimate repertoire size and how much clonotype sharing occurs between individuals, the study deeply sequenced the blood TCR repertoires of roughly 5 healthy adults. To increase sequencing depth and limit assay-specific biases, different laboratories used diverse techniques to prepare libraries and sequence TCR repertoires. Each donor's leukapheresis produced roughly between roughly 0.85 and 10 billion PBMCs. What the work shows at the level of the full study, not this receptor alone: Compared with non-shared clonotypes, the clonotypes found in all four sorted-subset donors had higher generation probabilities. Sampling was restricted to blood, and TCR repertoires in tissue are likely to differ from TCR repertoires in blood. Pairwise subsampling indicated that sequencing depth was expected to affect the degree of clonotype sharing among donors. Because the study included a small number of donors, the genetic and exposure-history diversity represented was limited. Naive subsets generally had larger estimated clonotype richness than memory subsets. Rarefaction of sorted-subset datasets indicated incomplete sequencing despite the large sequencing depth. When several donors were compared, the shared fraction of clonotypes was about 5% for naive CD4, over 3% for naive CD8, more than 2% for memory CD4, and 0.35% to 0.5% for memory CD8.

For the CD8 naive samples, CD45RO-negative cells were positively selected for CCR7, yielding a CD45RA+CCR7+ population from which TemRA cells were excluded. Donors were healthy HIV-negative adults with no recently reported acute infections or vaccinations. Every donor was a Caucasian adult living in Nashville, Tennessee, USA. Blood was collected by leukapheresis, and PBMCs were isolated by Ficoll-Histopaque density gradient centrifugation and then cryopreserved in liquid nitrogen vapor phase. Purity and quantity of every magnetically sorted T cell population were checked by analytical flow cytometry. Genomic DNA was isolated from every sorted fraction and measured by UV absorbance on a Nanodrop 2000c. The CDR3 starts with the cysteine, ends with the phenylalanine, and has 15 residues. Of all the DNA, just the CDR3 is kept, 45 bases in frame from base 1. Compared with germline, V lacks 3 bases and J lacks 8 bases; bases without a gene match: 4. From the germline V gene (reference sequence), CDR1 is MNHEY and CDR2 is SMNVEV.

TCR CDR3 regions were amplified from genomic DNA by multiplex PCR using the deep immunoSEQ assay. For each cell subset, the extracted genomic DNA was distributed evenly across all wells of several immunoSEQ 96-well plates, and each plate served as one replicate. For sorted subsets, approximately 190 ng genomic DNA, equal to tens of thousands of T cell genomes, was loaded into each replicate PCR. Purified libraries were measured with a Qubit 3.0 fluorometer, size-checked on a Bioanalyzer 2100, and measured again with the KAPA Library Quantification kit. Every immunoSEQ 96-well plate was sequenced on a dedicated single-read 150-cycle Illumina NextSeq 550 flow cell. As for the authors' bioinformatics: Because the immunoSEQ output held only junctional sequences and lacked quality scores, the filtering could not match the filtering applied to full-length reads. Sequences were annotated with PyIR, a Python wrapper for IgBLAST v1.9, using IMGT germline references to assign V/J genes and CDR3. Reads with weak V/J assignments (E-value above 1e-6), missing CDR3, stop codons, out-of-frame junctions, or ambiguous translated residues were removed. A V3J clonotype was defined by an identical inferred V gene, J gene, and CDR3 amino acid sequence. The percentage overlap between two repertoires was calculated by dividing the number of shared unique clonotypes by the size of the smaller repertoire. Richness of each repertoire was evaluated using RTK rarefaction, the Chao1 estimator, and Recon v2.1 estimates of unobserved clonotypes. OLGA was used to compute generation probabilities for all TCRbeta clonotypes that the gDNA method yielded from a few donors. This immuneACCESS table, as held by TCRdb, lists in-frame sequences with V and J called but not all clones. Of the missing ones, under half trace to an unresolved V gene in checked studies; the others have no known cause. The DNA gave D and trimming, while V, J and clone size come from that table. This sample is represented by roughly 770,000 clones; roughly 96% of them were singletons. About 0.22% of the sample is held by the ten biggest clonotypes.

Notes on this clone: There is no known antigen for this receptor. Per-base qualities were not stored, and no clone one base away is much larger.

Sequencing was performed on naive CD8+ T cells sorted from blood. The cell subset or site label for this specimen denotes: CD45RA+CCR7+. This TCR was recovered from a man under 40 in good health. The rearranged chain carries TRBV27 and TRBJ2-1, with 13 central nucleotides matching TRBD2. The DNA sequence is TGTGCCAGCAGTTTTGGACTAGCGGGAGTCGATGAGCAGTTCTTC. It translates to CASSFGLAGVDEQFF.